Each of the 18 T cell receptor beta chains below was sequenced from the same sample in a study of cytomegalovirus exposure and HLA in healthy donors. With 60 Vbeta and 13 Jbeta primers, the PCR was carried out. The assay was immunoSEQ multiplex PCR, and TCRdb's table has in-frame clones only and misses some. The repertoire consists of over 200,000 clones, with more than 70% occurring once and the leading ten covering 1.3%. Sequencing was done on a sample of PBMCs. Receptors originate from a human donor in good health.

The chain carries TRBV30 and TRBJ1-5; possibly TRBD1 for D (5 bases). Germline loops: CDR1 GTSNPN, CDR2 SVGIG (reference sequence). The CDR3 is 15 residues long. Trimming shortened V by 4 bases and J by 3 bases, and 16 bases separated the two germline ends. The CDR3 sequence: CAWNYRGVLNQPQHF. Here the CDR3 DNA reads TGTGCCTGGAATTATCGGGGGGTTCTCAATCAGCCCCAGCATTTT.

This sequence joins TRBV28 and TRBJ2-5; 8 positions match TRBD2. V was clipped by 7 bases and J by 3 bases; unmatched bases: 13. The CDR3 spans 16 residues. Germline lookup yields CDR1 MDHEN and CDR2 SYDVKM. CDR3 sequence (DNA): TGTGCCAGCATCCTTGGTTCCAGCGGGAGTGAAGAGACCCAGTACTTC. It is translated as CASILGSSGSEETQYF.

The rearrangement joins TRBV5-6 to TRBJ2-2; D gene uncertain. CDR1 is SGHDT and CDR2 is YYEEEE in the germline V gene. Trimming stripped 2 bases from V and 4 bases from J, with 6 bases between. CDR3 length: 13 amino acids. Here the CDR3 DNA reads TGTGCCAGCAGCTTCTCGGTCACCGGGGAGCTGTTTTTT. This translates into CASSFSVTGELFF.

The sample holds one count of this clone. This chain joins TRBV4-3 and TRBJ2-1, with TRBD1 matching 7 bases. Germline CDR1 LGHNA, CDR2 YSLEER. This CDR3 spans 16 amino acids. The J segment lost 2 bases and the V segment lost 4 bases, leaving 8 bases of the junction unmatched. CDR3 sequence: CASSRSNRGAYNEQFF. In DNA, the CDR3 is TGCGCCAGCAGCCGGTCGAACAGGGGCGCCTACAATGAGCAGTTCTTC.

The DNA for the CDR3 is TGTGCCAGCAAGGAAGGGGCTAATGAAAAACTGTTTTTT. It translates to CASKEGANEKLFF. The genes are TRBV28 and TRBJ1-4, with D maybe TRBD1 (5 bases). Trimming shortened V by 7 bases and J by 3 bases, and 9 bases separated the two germline ends. The CDR3 is 13 residues long. Germline V gene data show CDR1 as MDHEN and CDR2 as SYDVKM.

The V and J genes are TRBV4-1 and TRBJ1-6; 7 bases agree with TRBD1. This CDR3 comprises 17 residues. The V segment lost 0 bases and the J segment 3 bases; nucleotides outside the gene matches: 5. Per the germline V gene, CDR1 is MGHRA and CDR2 is YSYEKL. The CDR3 DNA is TGCGCCAGCAGCCAAGACGAGGCAGGGGGCTATAATTCACCCCTCCACTTT. Translated: CASSQDEAGGYNSPLHF.

The rearrangement joins TRBV4-3 to TRBJ2-3; D may be TRBD1 (5 bases). The V end lost 0 bases, the J end lost 3 bases, and 7 bases lay between the germline ends. Germline loops: CDR1 LGHNA, CDR2 YSLEER. The CDR3 spans 14 residues. The chain's CDR3 is CASSQEGATDTQYF. As DNA, the CDR3 is TGCGCCAGCAGCCAAGAAGGGGCTACAGATACGCAGTATTTT.

V usage is TRBV12-5 and J usage is TRBJ2-1; TRBD1 agrees at 12 bases. V gave up 0 bases and J gave up 7 bases; unmatched junction bases: 7. This CDR3 has 17 residues. Germline V gene data show CDR1 as LGHNT and CDR2 as FRNRAP. The CDR3 here is CASGLVPGTGGLNEQFF. CDR3 DNA sequence: TGTGCTAGTGGTTTGGTACCTGGGACAGGGGGCCTGAATGAGCAGTTCTTC.

The chain carries TRBV19 and TRBJ2-1; 10 bases are shared with TRBD2. The CDR3 runs 15 residues. V lost 7 bases and J lost 9; bases outside the gene matches: 12. Germline CDR1 reads LNHDA; CDR2 reads SQIVND (reference sequence). This chain's CDR3 is CASTPRQREGSEQFF. For the CDR3, the DNA is TGTGCCAGTACCCCACGCCAGCGGGAGGGGTCTGAGCAGTTCTTC.

The rearrangement uses TRBV19 and TRBJ2-2, with 10 bases fitting TRBD1. V dropped 6 bases and J dropped 2; count of bases not matched to a gene: 3. Germline CDR1 and CDR2: LNHDA and SQIVND (reference sequence). The CDR3 consists of 15 residues. In DNA form, the CDR3 reads TGTGCCAGTAGAAGACAGGGGGCTAACACCGGGGAGCTGTTTTTT. As protein: CASRRQGANTGELFF.

The V call is TRBV6-5, the J call TRBJ2-1, with 7 bases identical to TRBD2. Germline CDR1 reads MNHEY; CDR2 reads SVGAGI. V lost 10 bases to trimming and J lost 15 bases; unmatched junction nucleotides: 12. This CDR3 spans 11 amino acids. This chain's CDR3 is CATKTTSRRFF. The CDR3 coding sequence is TGTGCCACCAAAACGACTAGCCGTCGGTTCTTC.

Only a few counts were recorded for this clone. The rearrangement links TRBV5-4 to TRBJ1-2; D may be TRBD1 (5 bases). Trimming removed 4 bases at V and 3 bases at J, with 13 bases between. The CDR3 runs 14 residues. The V gene's germline CDR1 is SGHNT and CDR2 YYREEE (reference sequence). CDR3 nucleotides: TGTGCCAGCAGCCAGCGTACAGGCTACTATGGCTACACCTTC. The encoded protein is CASSQRTGYYGYTF.

The chain recombines TRBV5-1 with TRBJ2-1, with 8 positions matching TRBD2. J gave up 2 bases and V 4 bases, and 5 bases lay outside the gene matches. The CDR3 has 15 amino acids. Germline V CDR1 and CDR2: SGHRS, YFSETQ. This chain's CDR3 is CASSRGGSTYNEQFF. CDR3 sequence (DNA): TGCGCCAGCAGCCGGGGGGGGTCGACCTACAATGAGCAGTTCTTC.

This clone came up once. The rearrangement joins TRBV14 to TRBJ2-3; D may be TRBD2 (5 bases). Germline CDR1 is SGHDN and CDR2 is FVKESK. V lost 1 base, J lost 4 bases, and 12 bases lay in between. The CDR3 has 15 residues. CDR3 protein: CASSQVSSWADTQYF. Here the CDR3 DNA reads TGTGCCAGCAGCCAAGTTTCTAGCTGGGCAGATACGCAGTATTTT.

V usage is TRBV14 and J usage is TRBJ2-1, with 12 bases aligning to TRBD2. Germline CDR1 and CDR2: SGHDN and FVKESK. J gave up 7 bases and V 5 bases, and 12 bases lay outside the gene matches. CDR3 length: 17 residues. For the CDR3, the DNA is TGTGCCAGCAGCTTGGAGGGACTAGCGGGCCATTTGAATGAGCAGTTCTTC. As protein: CASSLEGLAGHLNEQFF. Combining the CDR3 with reference TRBV14 and TRBJ2-1 gives the whole variable domain EAGVTQFPSHSVIEKGQTVTLRCDPISGHDNLYWYRRVMGKEIKFLLHFVKESKQDESGMPNNRFLAERTGGTYSTLKVQPAELEDSGVYFCASSLEGLAGHLNEQFFGPGTRLTVL.

This chain uses TRBV10-3 with TRBJ1-6; D perhaps matches TRBD1 (6 bases). Trimming removed 1 base from V and 6 bases from J, with 13 bases in between. CDR1 ENHRY and CDR2 SYGVKD come from the germline V gene. The CDR3 contains 16 residues. The DNA of the CDR3 is TGTGCCATCAGTGAGTTGCCTGGACAGAGTAATTCACCCCTCCACTTT. This codes for CAISELPGQSNSPLHF.

J is TRBJ2-7 and V is TRBV9; a possible D gene is TRBD2 (5 bases). This CDR3 has 14 amino acids. V was trimmed by 4 bases and J by 2 bases, leaving 13 bases between them. CDR1 and CDR2 from the germline V gene are SGDLS and YYNGEE. CDR3 bases: TGTGCCAGCAGCCTGAGGGCCGGGACCTACGAGCAGTACTTC. Translation: CASSLRAGTYEQYF.

This clone was observed once. This rearrangement joins TRBV4-1 to TRBJ1-4; tentatively, D is TRBD1 (6 bases). The V end was cut by 0 bases, the J end by 4 bases, with 15 bases between. Germline loops: CDR1 MGHRA, CDR2 YSYEKL. The CDR3 is made up of 17 amino acids. The CDR3 sequence is CASSQDRQGYLNEKLFF. In nucleotides, the CDR3 is TGCGCCAGCAGCCAAGATCGCCAGGGGTACCTTAATGAAAAACTGTTTTTT.